The rows below give T cell receptor beta chains drawn from one sample of a study of T cell repertoires in cytomegalovirus infection. TCRdb processed the reads anew with MiXCR; each CDR3 protein has one entry. Here the sample spans approximately 990,000 distinct CDR3 sequences, 31% being singletons. Their specific antigens are unknown. Sequences were derived from cultured CD8+ T cells from PBMCs, sampled from culture after CMV antigen stimulation. The receptors were gathered from a human donor in good health (CMV status not recorded). Some clones in this sample may be carry-over from other donors' samples. CDR3s include the opening cysteine and the closing phenylalanine or tryptophan. D genes are given only for firm matches. The listing skips clone size in some rows; elsewhere it reads once, few, many or a size class.

d_call,cdr3_length,clone_size,j_call,v_call,cdr3_aa,cdr3_nt
.,15,few,TRBJ2-7,TRBV14,CASSQDRGVIYEQYF,TGTGCCAGCAGCCAAGATCGGGGAGTTATCTACGAGCAGTACTTC
TRBD1,18,.,TRBJ2-5,TRBV5-6,CASSFWDRQGPTQETQYF,TGTGCCAGCAGCTTTTGGGACAGACAGGGCCCAACACAAGAGACCCAGTACTTC
TRBD2,16,.,TRBJ2-2,TRBV6-6,CASSLLDSGDTGELFF,TGTGCCAGCTCCCTCTTGGATAGCGGGGACACCGGGGAGCTGTTTTTT
.,15,many,TRBJ2-1,TRBV5-4,CASSRTDSSYNEQFF,TGTGCCAGCAGCAGGACTGACAGCTCCTACAATGAGCAGTTCTTC
.,16,many,TRBJ2-1,TRBV7-6,CASSPGAGSSYNEQFF,TGTGCCAGCAGCCCGGGGGCGGGGAGCTCCTACAATGAGCAGTTCTTC
.,15,.,TRBJ2-1,TRBV12-3/TRBV12-4,CASSPQDSSYNEQFF,TGTGCCAGCAGCCCACAGGATTCAAGCTACAATGAGCAGTTCTTC
.,14,many,TRBJ2-3,TRBV19,CASSDRGSTDTQYF,TGTGCCAGCAGCGACCGGGGCAGCACAGATACGCAGTATTTT
.,12,.,TRBJ1-1,TRBV7-8,CASSSSGREAFF,TGTGCCAGCAGCTCCTCCGGCAGGGAAGCTTTCTTT
TRBD2,17,.,TRBJ2-1,TRBV11-2,CASSLVPRGGAMNEQFF,TGTGCCAGCAGCTTAGTGCCACGGGGGGGGGCGATGAATGAGCAGTTCTTC
.,15,.,TRBJ2-7,TRBV14,CASSQDWDMNYEQYF,TGTGCCAGCAGCCAAGATTGGGACATGAACTACGAGCAGTACTTC
.,15,few,TRBJ1-5,TRBV15,CATSRDRSVNQPQHF,TGTGCCACCAGCAGAGATCGCAGCGTCAATCAGCCCCAGCATTTT
.,18,.,TRBJ1-4,TRBV11-2,CASSLKFYGRGEDEKLFF,TGTGCCAGCAGCTTAAAGTTTTACGGACGGGGAGAGGATGAAAAACTGTTTTTT
TRBD2,13,.,TRBJ2-2,TRBV29-1,CSVAGAITGELFF,TGCAGCGTAGCGGGGGCAATCACCGGGGAGCTGTTTTTT
.,10,.,TRBJ1-1,TRBV12-3/TRBV12-4,CASTGEEAFF,TGTGCCAGCACAGGCGAAGAAGCTTTCTTT
.,12,.,TRBJ1-5,TRBV20-1,CSASSGNQPQHF,TGCAGTGCTTCCTCAGGGAATCAGCCCCAGCATTTT
TRBD1,14,.,TRBJ2-2,TRBV6-2/TRBV6-3,CASRDRDGTGELFF,TGTGCCAGCAGGGACAGGGACGGCACCGGGGAGCTGTTTTTT
.,15,.,TRBJ2-3,TRBV11-2,CASSLGRTRTDTQYF,TGTGCCAGCAGCTTGGGACGGACCCGCACAGATACGCAGTATTTT
TRBD2,16,many,TRBJ2-3,TRBV11-2,CASSFESGGAQDTQYF,TGTGCCAGCAGCTTTGAAAGCGGGGGGGCGCAAGATACGCAGTATTTT
.,15,few,TRBJ2-1,TRBV6-1,CASTWGGQGHNEQFF,TGTGCCAGCACCTGGGGTGGGCAGGGCCACAATGAGCAGTTCTTC
TRBD2,15,.,TRBJ2-1,TRBV27,CASSHMGGSRNEQFF,TGTGCCAGCAGCCACATGGGGGGGTCACGCAATGAGCAGTTCTTC
.,14,.,TRBJ2-5,TRBV10-3,CAISGGEAEETQYF,TGTGCCATCAGCGGAGGGGAGGCAGAAGAGACCCAGTACTTC
.,13,.,TRBJ2-7,TRBV2,CASSEVEGYEQYF,TGTGCCAGCAGTGAAGTAGAGGGGTACGAGCAGTACTTC
.,16,few,TRBJ2-4,TRBV27,CASSPTPPSAKNIQYF,TGTGCCAGCAGCCCAACCCCCCCTTCTGCCAAAAACATTCAGTACTTC
.,14,.,TRBJ1-5,TRBV27,CASRGGDPRQPQHF,TGTGCCAGCAGGGGAGGAGACCCTCGTCAGCCCCAGCATTTT
.,13,.,TRBJ1-2,TRBV27,CASSPDSRYGYTF,TGTGCCAGCAGTCCGGACAGCAGATATGGCTACACCTTC
.,17,many,TRBJ2-2,TRBV7-2,CASSLARGGVNTGELFF,TGTGCCAGCAGCTTAGCGAGGGGGGGAGTGAACACCGGGGAGCTGTTTTTT
TRBD1,15,.,TRBJ2-7,TRBV6-6,CASSYSGQGNHEQYF,TGTGCCAGCAGTTACTCGGGACAGGGGAACCACGAGCAGTACTTC
.,13,many,TRBJ2-1,TRBV12-3/TRBV12-4,CASSWARGSEQFF,TGTGCCAGCAGTTGGGCCCGAGGCAGCGAGCAGTTCTTC
.,16,few,TRBJ2-1,TRBV6-1,CASSRPEVFSYNEQFF,TGTGCCAGCAGCCGACCGGAGGTATTCTCCTACAATGAGCAGTTCTTC
.,14,once,TRBJ1-4,TRBV11-1,CASSVGILNEKLFF,TGTGCCAGCAGCGTTGGTATTCTTAATGAAAAACTGTTTTTT
.,14,.,TRBJ1-2,TRBV20-1,CSAPVADSGYGYTF,TGCAGTGCTCCTGTAGCCGACAGCGGCTATGGCTACACCTTC
.,14,many,TRBJ1-6,TRBV7-2,CASSFTGRNSPLHF,TGTGCCAGCAGCTTTACTGGTAGGAATTCACCCCTCCACTTT
.,12,.,TRBJ2-1,TRBV27,CASSGSGNEQFF,TGTGCCAGCAGTGGCTCCGGCAATGAGCAGTTCTTC
TRBD2,17,many,TRBJ2-1,TRBV7-9,CASSRTSGSRRGNEQFF,TGTGCCAGCAGCCGGACTAGCGGGAGCAGGAGAGGCAATGAGCAGTTCTTC
.,13,.,TRBJ1-1,TRBV15,CATKGHRDTEAFF,TGTGCCACCAAGGGCCACCGGGACACTGAAGCTTTCTTT
TRBD2,17,.,TRBJ2-2,TRBV6-5,CASSSRGGGAVTGELFF,TGTGCCAGCAGTTCAAGAGGCGGGGGGGCGGTCACCGGGGAGCTGTTTTTT
.,15,.,TRBJ2-1,TRBV5-1,CASSLGPGPLNEQFF,TGCGCCAGCAGCTTGGGTCCCGGGCCCTTGAATGAGCAGTTCTTC
.,13,many,TRBJ2-2,TRBV12-3/TRBV12-4,CATPPGNTGELFF,TGTGCCACCCCCCCGGGGAACACCGGGGAGCTGTTTTTT
.,13,.,TRBJ2-1,TRBV20-1,CSAGRGHWNEQFF,TGCAGTGCGGGGCGGGGGCATTGGAATGAGCAGTTCTTC
.,16,.,TRBJ2-2,TRBV20-1,CSARLLTRAASGELFF,TGCAGTGCTAGATTGCTGACTAGGGCCGCGAGCGGGGAGCTGTTTTTT
TRBD1,14,few,TRBJ1-3,TRBV29-1,CSAAKGQSGNTIYF,TGCAGCGCCGCAAAGGGACAGTCTGGAAACACCATATATTTT
.,15,.,TRBJ1-1,TRBV7-3,CASSLSGPMFTEAFF,TGTGCCAGCAGCCTCTCGGGACCCATGTTCACTGAAGCTTTCTTT
.,13,few,TRBJ1-1,TRBV6-5,CASSLQPEAEAFF,TGTGCCAGCAGTTTACAGCCCGAGGCTGAAGCTTTCTTT
TRBD2,16,few,TRBJ2-1,TRBV12-3/TRBV12-4,CASSSTSGGADNEQFF,TGTGCCAGCAGCTCAACTAGCGGGGGGGCAGACAATGAGCAGTTCTTC
.,14,.,TRBJ1-2,TRBV10-3,CAISDEGVSYGYTF,TGTGCCATCAGTGACGAGGGAGTGAGCTATGGCTACACCTTC
TRBD2,16,.,TRBJ2-2,TRBV27,CASSLAVAGGSRELFF,TGTGCCAGCAGTTTGGCTGTGGCGGGGGGGTCAAGGGAGCTGTTTTTT
.,15,.,TRBJ2-2,TRBV7-2,CASPELDTYTGELFF,TGTGCCAGCCCCGAGTTGGACACCTACACCGGGGAGCTGTTTTTT
TRBD1,14,few,TRBJ1-2,TRBV4-3,CASSPWTGGVGYTF,TGCGCCAGCAGCCCCTGGACAGGAGGTGTTGGCTACACCTTC
.,10,.,TRBJ2-3,TRBV2,CASSRTEPYF,TGTGCCAGCAGTCGAACAGAGCCGTATTTT
.,14,.,TRBJ1-2,TRBV7-6,CASSLAMRGHGYTF,TGTGCCAGCAGCTTAGCGATGCGGGGCCATGGCTACACCTTC
.,15,.,TRBJ1-1,TRBV6-1,CASSEDRQAFAEAFF,TGTGCCAGCAGTGAAGACAGACAGGCCTTTGCTGAAGCTTTCTTT
TRBD1,15,.,TRBJ1-2,TRBV18,CASSPPDREDYGYTF,TGTGCCAGCTCACCGCCCGACAGGGAGGACTATGGCTACACCTTC
.,14,many,TRBJ1-2,TRBV12-5,CASGLLPGDYGYTF,TGTGCTAGTGGTTTGTTACCAGGGGACTATGGCTACACCTTC
TRBD2,16,few,TRBJ2-3,TRBV7-3,CASSDPSGGAADTQYF,TGTGCCAGCAGCGATCCTAGCGGGGGGGCCGCAGATACGCAGTATTTT